The entry below gives a single T cell receptor (beta chain) sequence along with its context. There is no known antigen for this receptor. There are no base qualities to consult, and no much larger clone falls within one base. Reading the germline V gene gives CDR1 MDHEN and CDR2 SYDVKM. The CDR3, cysteine through phenylalanine, is 14 amino acids long. Only the CDR3 portion is preserved as DNA: 42 bases, with reading frame beginning at the first base. Trimming takes 4 bases from V and 7 bases from J, and the germline ends sit 13 bases apart. The immunoSEQ hsTCRB assay version 4 in survey mode was used to sequence TCRbeta repertoires from genomic DNA. Genomic DNA was diluted to about 10 ng/uL, and up to roughly 1 ug per sample was used for TCRbeta sequencing. From the authors' description of their analysis: Analysis of the TCRbeta data was done in ImmunoSeq Analyzer 3.0, and diversity was computed on productive nucleotide rearrangements. Using the Immunarch R package, the improved Chao index served to estimate lower-bound TCR diversity and the Gini coefficient served to estimate clonality. Different nucleotide rearrangements encoding the same CDR3beta amino acid sequence were treated as distinct clonotypes. TCRbeta sequences significantly enriched in antigen-responding cells relative to anti-CD3/anti-CD28-activated cells were identified by differential abundance analysis. Using predicted peptide-MHC specificity as the basis, GLIPH2 grouped TCRs into clusters, both for each participant individually and for the merged data sets that combined participants. Entries here come from immuneACCESS through TCRdb and include only in-frame sequences with V and J called. Some clones fail to appear in such tables; in the studies checked, an unresolved V gene covers under half of the shortfall, and the cause of the remainder is unknown. V and J calls and clone size are those listed in that table; D and trimming were worked out from the DNA. Across this sample there are about 36,000 clones, with more than 75% seen only once. Roughly 5.4% of the sample rests with the top ten.

The source of the sample is a study of persistence of HIV-infected CD4 T cells (TCRdb year 2020). Looking at the study overall: CMV- and HIV-1 Gag-responding CD4+ T cells were isolated from ART-treated individuals so that antigen-driven clonal expansion of HIV-1-infected cells could be examined. Peripheral blood samples of up to roughly 180 mL were collected at multiple time points, except for a couple of participants, who underwent leukapheresis at a single time point. The median time the participants had spent on suppressive ART was approximately eight years. Cross-participant TCR cluster analysis included about eight participants for CMV and six or seven participants for Gag. The clonality of all cells in each sorted population was measured by TCRbeta sequencing, and the clonality of infected cells was measured by proviral sequencing.

General conclusions and limits of the study: The study involved few individuals and tested only a limited range of antigens. TCR oligoclonality correlated with proviral oligoclonality within the same sorted populations. Antigen-responding cells were enriched for degenerate expanded CDR3beta sequences, which suggests convergent selection of CD4+ responses to CMV and Gag. Restriction of bulk TCR analyses to the rare CMV-responding cells that actually carried HIV-1 proviruses was not possible. Significantly lower TCRbeta richness was observed in CMV- and Gag-responding cells than in anti-CD3/anti-CD28-responding cells, and higher oligoclonality was observed in CMV-responding cells than in CD3/CD28-stimulated and Gag-responding cells.

The sample's treatment or condition label is to be understood as: suppressive antiretroviral therapy. A pool of overlapping HIV-1 Gag 15-mer peptides, at 1 ug per peptide per mL, was used to stimulate the cells. Memory populations depleted of antigen-responding cells were obtained by sorting nonresponding CD40L-negative CD69-negative CD45RO-high memory CD4+ T cells. Participants were HIV-1-infected adults who started suppressive ART during chronic infection. For at least 4 years, the participants' plasma HIV-1 RNA had been undetectable, below 50 copies/mL. To be included, participants needed a CD4+ T cell count above 400 cells/uL and a positive CMV serology. Before stimulation, PBMCs were isolated using density centrifugation and then depleted of CD8+ T cells. For less than 20 hours, CD8-depleted PBMCs were stimulated with anti-CD28/CD49d costimulation, a CD40-blocking antibody, and enfuvirtide, which was added to prevent new infections. Cell sorting was done on a Beckman Coulter MoFlo Legacy or XDP sorter, and dead cells were excluded with propidium iodide. The QIAamp DNA Mini Kit was used for genomic DNA extraction from samples above one million cells, and the Quick-DNA Microprep Kit was used otherwise.

The V and J genes are TRBV28 and TRBJ1-4; TRBD1 could be the D gene, as 5 bases match. The sequence came from an adult with HIV. The donor label of this sample is uncertain. The sample consisted of cultured CD4+ T cells from PBMCs, taken from a patient who received antiretroviral therapy. What the cell subset or site label conveys for this sample: CD40L-CD69- CD45RO-high memory CD4 T cells not responding to Gag peptides. The nucleotide sequence reads as follows: TGTGCCAGCAGTTCAACCAGGGTGGGTGAAAAACTGTTTTTT. Its protein is CASSSTRVGEKLFF. The variable domain in full, with residues beyond the CDR3 obtained from the reference TRBV28 and TRBJ1-4 genes, is DVKVTQSSRYLVKRTGEKVFLECVQDMDHENMFWYRQDPGLGLRLIYFSYDVKMKEKGDIPEGYSVSREKKERFSLILESASTNQTSMYLCASSSTRVGEKLFFGSGTQLSVL.